The 26 T cell receptor beta chains in this list originate from one sample, sequenced in a study of identical twins. MiXCR, applied by TCRdb to the 5' RACE reads, yields one record per CDR3 protein. The profile shows about 530,000 distinct CDR3 sequences, 20% to 25% of them singletons. The data were also submitted as part of a second study, on yellow fever vaccine responses in identical twins.

The material sequenced was CD4+ T cells sorted from blood. These receptors originate from a woman between 18 and 29 years old in good health.

This clonotype was counted a few times. The chain recombines TRBV27 with TRBJ2-7, with 7 bases aligning to TRBD1. Germline V gene sequence: CDR1 MNHEY, CDR2 SMNVEV (reference sequence). CDR3 length: 14 residues. V dropped 6 bases and J dropped 4; count of bases not matched to a gene: 9. As DNA, the CDR3 is TGTGCCAGCAGAACACCGGGACAGCATTACGAGCAGTACTTC. It yields the protein CASRTPGQHYEQYF.

This sequence joins TRBV12-3 or TRBV12-4 and TRBJ2-3, with D perhaps matching TRBD1 (6 bases). The CDR3 is 17 amino acids. With 3 bases removed from V and 2 bases from J, the gap between germline ends came to 18 bases. The CDR3, as DNA: TGTGCCAGCAGTTTCTTTAGGGGGTCCGTAAACACAGATACGCAGTATTTT. As protein: CASSFFRGSVNTDTQYF.

V usage is TRBV20-1 and J usage is TRBJ1-3; 8 bases align to TRBD1. The V gene end was trimmed by 0 bases and the J gene end by 5 bases; junction bases not matched to a gene: 3. This CDR3 region has 14 residues. Germline V lookup: CDR1 DFQATT, CDR2 SNEGSKA (reference sequence). CDR3 nucleotide sequence: TGCAGTGCTAGAGAGGACAGGGTGCGAAACACCATATATTTT. Amino acids: CSAREDRVRNTIYF.

The chain employs TRBV5-1 and TRBJ2-5, with 8 bases identical to TRBD1. Germline CDR1 reads SGHRS; CDR2 reads YFSETQ. Trimming at V came to 3 bases and at J to 3 bases, leaving 4 bases not matched to a gene. The CDR3 covers 14 residues. CDR3 nucleotide sequence: TGCGCCAGCAGCTCGGGACAGGCAAAAGAGACCCAGTACTTC. This codes for CASSSGQAKETQYF.

This clonotype occurred a few times. The rearrangement joins TRBV28 to TRBJ2-6; D unclear. Germline lookup yields CDR1 MDHEN and CDR2 SYDVKM. The CDR3 is 17 amino acids. V lost 6 bases to trimming and J lost 1 base, with 16 bases between them. Here the CDR3 reads CASSIPYLGSGANVLTF. The DNA of the CDR3 is TGTGCCAGCAGCATTCCGTATTTGGGGTCTGGGGCCAACGTCCTGACTTTC. Supplemented by reference TRBV28 and TRBJ2-6, the full variable domain reads DVKVTQSSRYLVKRTGEKVFLECVQDMDHENMFWYRQDPGLGLRLIYFSYDVKMKEKGDIPEGYSVSREKKERFSLILESASTNQTSMYLCASSIPYLGSGANVLTFGAGSRLTVL.

The rearrangement links TRBV5-1 to TRBJ2-5; no firm D call. Germline V lookup: CDR1 SGHRS, CDR2 YFSETQ. The CDR3 extends over 16 amino acids. V gave up 0 bases and J gave up 1 base, with 13 bases separating them. The CDR3 DNA sequence: TGCGCCAGCAGCTTGGCTTCGATTGTAGGCCAAGAGACCCAGTACTTC. The encoded protein is CASSLASIVGQETQYF.

The chain combines TRBV24-1 with TRBJ2-5; D unresolved. Per germline, CDR1 KGHDR and CDR2 SFDVKD. V lost 3 bases, J lost 5 bases, and 15 bases lay in between. The CDR3 runs to 15 residues. This CDR3 reads CATSDPRHLRETQYF. CDR3 DNA sequence: TGTGCCACCAGTGATCCGAGACATTTGCGGGAGACCCAGTACTTC.

This clonotype was found a few times. The chain carries TRBV9 and TRBJ2-1, with TRBD2 identical over 14 bases. V dropped 4 bases and J dropped 3; count of bases not matched to a gene: 6. CDR1 and CDR2 from the germline V gene are SGDLS and YYNGEE. There are 17 residues in the CDR3. CDR3 sequence (DNA): TGTGCCAGCAGCCTCCGGACTAGCGGGAGGCGCTACAATGAGCAGTTCTTC. Translating gives CASSLRTSGRRYNEQFF.

This sequence joins TRBV2 and TRBJ1-1; no reliable D call. V was trimmed by 7 bases and J by 5 bases, leaving 20 bases between them. Germline loops: CDR1 SNHLY, CDR2 FYNNEI. The CDR3 totals 15 residues. CDR3 in DNA: TGTGCCAGCATCTCCCCGGGCCGGGTAGAGACTGAAGCTTTCTTT. Amino acid sequence: CASISPGRVETEAFF.

This clonotype turned up a few times. The CDR3 DNA sequence: TGTGCCAGCAGTGAGCCCGACAGACTAGTTACTGAGCAGTTCTTC. Protein: CASSEPDRLVTEQFF. The V call is TRBV25-1, the J call TRBJ2-1; possibly TRBD2 for D (6 bases). Germline CDR1 MGHDK, CDR2 SYGVNS. The length of the CDR3 is 15 residues. With 3 bases removed from V and 9 bases from J, the gap between germline ends came to 18 bases. Complete variable domain (other parts from reference TRBV25-1 and TRBJ2-1): EADIYQTPRYLVIGTGKKITLECSQTMGHDKMYWYQQDPGMELHLIHYSYGVNSTEKGDLSSESTVSRIRTEHFPLTLESARPSHTSQYLCASSEPDRLVTEQFFGPGTRLTVL.

This clonotype was counted a few times. This sequence joins TRBV20-1 and TRBJ2-7; D gene unclear. The ends were cut back, 3 bases at V and 6 bases at J, with 9 bases in the middle. This CDR3 has 11 amino acids. Germline V gene lookup returns CDR1 DFQATT and CDR2 SNEGSKA (reference sequence). The CDR3 sequence: CSASERFEQYF. The CDR3 nucleotides are TGCAGTGCTAGTGAGCGTTTCGAGCAGTACTTC.

The chain employs TRBV5-5 and TRBJ1-5; possible D gene TRBD1, 6 bases. This CDR3 is built from 14 residues. Trimming took off 4 bases at V and 3 bases at J, with 11 bases between the two ends. Germline CDR1 is SGHKS and CDR2 is YYEKEE (reference sequence). The CDR3 region is CASSADRHNQPQHF. CDR3 nucleotide sequence: TGTGCCAGCAGCGCGGACAGACACAATCAGCCCCAGCATTTT.

This chain uses TRBV12-3 or TRBV12-4 with TRBJ1-2; 8 bases are a match to TRBD1. CDR3 length: 13 residues. The J segment lost 4 bases and the V segment lost 7 bases, leaving 5 bases of the junction unmatched. The CDR3 reads CASIRTGFYGYTF. The CDR3 DNA reads TGTGCCAGCATCAGGACAGGGTTCTATGGCTACACCTTC.

The sample holds a few counts of this clonotype. The chain joins TRBV27 to TRBJ1-6; D not certain. The CDR3 is 15 amino acids. CDR1 MNHEY and CDR2 SMNVEV come from the germline V gene (reference sequence). Trimming removed 6 bases at V and 2 bases at J, with 11 bases between. CDR3 bases: TGTGCCAGCAGGGTGGCCGGACCCTATAATTCACCCCTCCACTTT. This sequence encodes CASRVAGPYNSPLHF.

The chain links TRBV7-9 to TRBJ1-4, with a tentative D call TRBD1 (6 bases). The CDR3 contains 16 residues. The V end lost 4 bases, the J end lost 8 bases, and 20 bases lay between the germline ends. Germline lookup yields CDR1 SEHNR and CDR2 FQNEAQ (reference sequence). The CDR3 spells CASSSSGTIVEEKLFF. CDR3 nucleotides: TGTGCCAGCAGCTCCTCTGGGACAATCGTCGAAGAAAAACTGTTTTTT.

This clonotype has only a few counts. Here the CDR3 DNA reads TGCAGTGCTCTTAGAGGGGGTTGGACTGAAGCTTTCTTT. It specifies CSALRGGWTEAFF. This chain links TRBV20-1 with TRBJ1-1, with D possibly matching TRBD1 (6 bases). CDR1 is DFQATT, CDR2 SNEGSKA, per germline (reference sequence). V lost 5 bases, J lost 5 bases, and 15 bases lay in between. The CDR3 length is 13 residues.

This clonotype was counted a few times. The chain has TRBV7-8 and TRBJ2-1, with unresolved D. The CDR3 totals 12 residues. Trimming pared 5 bases from V and 7 bases from J, leaving 9 bases between. Germline V gives CDR1 SGHVS, CDR2 FQNEAQ. The CDR3 region is CASSEAFNEQFF. CDR3 sequence (DNA): TGTGCCAGCAGCGAGGCCTTTAATGAGCAGTTCTTC.

The rearrangement links TRBV5-1 to TRBJ1-4; D gene uncertain. Germline CDR1 reads SGHRS; CDR2 reads YFSETQ. The CDR3 extends over 15 amino acids. Trimming removed 0 bases from V and 5 bases from J, with 11 bases in between. The chain's CDR3 is CASSLAPWGNEKLFF. The CDR3 coding sequence is TGCGCCAGCAGCTTGGCCCCATGGGGAAATGAAAAACTGTTTTTT.

This clonotype was found a few times. The V and J genes are TRBV9 and TRBJ2-1, with D possibly called TRBD1 or TRBD2 (5 bases each). The CDR3 contains 15 residues. Germline CDR1 is SGDLS and CDR2 is YYNGEE. The V and J ends lost 2 bases and 1 base respectively, with 10 bases between them. DNA for the CDR3: TGTGCCAGCAGCGTTGGGACGCCGTCCTACAATGAGCAGTTCTTC. It yields the protein CASSVGTPSYNEQFF.

The chain uses TRBV12-3 or TRBV12-4 and TRBJ1-1; no clear D. V was cut by 6 bases and J by 0 bases, with 14 bases left in between. The CDR3 extends over 15 amino acids. CDR3 nucleotides: TGTGCCAGCAGGCGGTCGAGAACCATGAACACTGAAGCTTTCTTT. It encodes CASRRSRTMNTEAFF.

J is TRBJ2-2 and V is TRBV19, with 10 bases lining up with TRBD2. Germline V gene sequence: CDR1 LNHDA, CDR2 SQIVND (reference sequence). The CDR3 totals 16 residues. J gave up 4 bases and V 4 bases, and 6 bases lay outside the gene matches. CDR3 nucleotides: TGTGCCAGTAGTACCCTAGCGGGAGCCCGCACCGGGGAGCTGTTTTTT. Its translation is CASSTLAGARTGELFF.

The genes are TRBV20-1 and TRBJ2-5; 10 bases map to TRBD2. The V segment lost 0 bases and the J segment 2 bases; nucleotides outside the gene matches: 6. The CDR3 extends over 16 amino acids. Germline V lookup: CDR1 DFQATT, CDR2 SNEGSKA (reference sequence). CDR3 residues: CSARDLLLAGQETQYF. The CDR3 coding sequence is TGCAGTGCTAGAGACTTACTACTAGCGGGGCAAGAGACCCAGTACTTC.

The J gene is TRBJ2-1, the V gene TRBV20-1; maybe TRBD2 (5 bases). V was shortened by 4 bases and J by 7 bases, with 20 bases between the two germline ends. The germline gives CDR1 DFQATT, CDR2 SNEGSKA (reference sequence). This CDR3 is 15 amino acids long. CDR3 protein: CSAIPSSGNLNEQFF. For the CDR3, the DNA is TGCAGTGCTATACCCTCCTCGGGGAACTTAAATGAGCAGTTCTTC.

This clonotype was counted a few times. The rearrangement joins TRBV25-1 to TRBJ2-7; D might be TRBD2 (7 bases). The CDR3 runs to 15 residues. The V and J ends lost 4 bases and 0 bases respectively, with 13 bases between them. The germline V gene encodes CDR1 MGHDK and CDR2 SYGVNS. The CDR3 region is CASSGPGGHSYEQYV. DNA for the CDR3: TGTGCCAGCAGTGGTCCGGGGGGCCACTCCTACGAGCAGTACGTC.

The chain is built from TRBV12-3 or TRBV12-4 and TRBJ1-5, with 7 bases matching TRBD1. There are 13 residues in the CDR3. Trimming cost V 3 bases and J 9 bases; bases outside gene matches: 5. This CDR3 is CASSLDRIMPQHF. Here the CDR3 DNA reads TGTGCCAGCAGTTTGGACAGGATCATGCCCCAGCATTTT.

J is TRBJ2-2 and V is TRBV5-1; D is possibly TRBD2 (7 bases). The CDR3 is 18 amino acids. The germline CDR1 and CDR2 sequences are SGHRS and YFSETQ. V lost 1 base and J 0 bases, leaving 16 bases between the germline ends. Here the CDR3 reads CASSLQGTTHTNTGELFF. The DNA of the CDR3 is TGCGCCAGCAGCTTGCAGGGGACTACACACACGAACACCGGGGAGCTGTTTTTT.